Each of the 30 T cell receptor beta chains below was sequenced from the same sample in a study of untreated major depressive disorder. No antigen has been identified for these receptors. Study-wide findings and caveats: Compared with controls, depressed patients showed more TRBV05-01 (Vbeta 5.1) usage in CD4+ T cells.

Assay: immunoSEQ multiplex PCR; the TCRdb copy retains only in-frame clones and omits some. The table records approximately 13,000 clones, 75% to 95% of them present only once. The source material was CD4+ T cells from PBMCs. The receptors come from a woman in her 30s with major depressive disorder.

The V and J genes are TRBV15 and TRBJ1-4, with D maybe TRBD1 (5 bases). Trimming cost V 1 base and J 3 bases, with 9 bases left between them. The CDR3 is 15 amino acids. Germline V gene lookup returns CDR1 LNHNV and CDR2 YYDKDF (reference sequence). The CDR3 sequence is CATSRGGPSNEKLFF. DNA for the CDR3: TGTGCCACCAGCAGAGGGGGACCCTCTAATGAAAAACTGTTTTTT.

The rearrangement links TRBV28 to TRBJ2-7, with D possibly TRBD1 on 6 matching bases. CDR1 and CDR2 from the germline V gene are MDHEN and SYDVKM. With 3 bases removed from V and 3 bases from J, the gap between germline ends came to 15 bases. The CDR3 contains 15 residues. CDR3 amino acids: CASSFRGQVGYEQYF. CDR3 nucleotide sequence: TGTGCCAGCAGTTTTAGGGGACAAGTGGGCTACGAGCAGTACTTC.

There are a few counts of this clone. The chain employs TRBV10-2 and TRBJ1-5; D gene unclear. The germline V gene has CDR1 WSHSY and CDR2 SAAADI. The CDR3 length is 15 residues. The V gene lost 5 bases and the J gene lost 0 bases, with 11 bases spanning the gap. The CDR3 loop is CASSTTVHSNQPQHF. The CDR3 region has the DNA TGCGCCAGCAGTACCACAGTCCATAGCAATCAGCCCCAGCATTTT.

The chain recombines TRBV29-1 with TRBJ2-3, with D perhaps matching TRBD1 (6 bases). CDR3 length: 16 residues. The ends were cut back, 3 bases at V and 2 bases at J, with 18 bases in the middle. Germline CDR1 and CDR2: SQVTM and ANQGSEA. The CDR3 bases are TGCAGCGTTGATGGCCCGATAGGGGGAACCACAGATACGCAGTATTTT. This translates into CSVDGPIGGTTDTQYF.

This clone has only one observation. V gene TRBV27 combines with J gene TRBJ1-1; D remains ambiguous. CDR1 is MNHEY and CDR2 is SMNVEV in the germline V gene (reference sequence). Trimming shortened V by 5 bases and J by 4 bases, and 14 bases separated the two germline ends. This CDR3 region has 14 residues. This CDR3 reads CASSRIVGGTEAFF. In nucleotides, the CDR3 is TGTGCCAGCAGTCGTATAGTGGGAGGCACTGAAGCTTTCTTT.

The chain links TRBV6-5 to TRBJ1-1; D perhaps matches TRBD1 (6 bases). V was clipped by 2 bases and J by 6 bases, with 13 bases between them. Germline lookup yields CDR1 MNHEY and CDR2 SVGAGI. The CDR3 has 14 amino acids. CDR3 bases: TGTGCCAGCAGTTACGATCAGGGGTTTTCTGAAGCTTTCTTT. It translates to CASSYDQGFSEAFF.

The chain links TRBV6-1 to TRBJ1-1; D is unresolved. The CDR3 contains 12 residues. Germline CDR1 and CDR2: MNHNS and SASEGT. Trimming took 2 bases from V and 11 from J, leaving 12 bases between them. Here the CDR3 DNA reads TGTGCCAGCAGTGAAAAAAATGGGGTGGCTTTCTTT. This encodes CASSEKNGVAFF.

This clone was recorded only once. This chain connects TRBV18 to TRBJ2-7, with a possible D match to TRBD1 (6 bases). This CDR3 is 14 amino acids long. Germline CDR1 is KGHSH and CDR2 is LQKENI. V gave up 3 bases and J gave up 3 bases, with 12 bases separating them. This CDR3 reads CASSPRTELYEQYF. CDR3 nucleotide sequence: TGTGCCAGCTCACCTAGGACAGAGCTCTACGAGCAGTACTTC.

The chain combines TRBV7-2 with TRBJ1-2, with unresolved D. The V gene lost 5 bases and the J gene lost 4 bases, with 8 bases spanning the gap. Germline V gene lookup returns CDR1 SGHTA and CDR2 FQGNSA. The CDR3 totals 12 residues. CDR3 bases: TGTGCCAGCAGCGCGGACCGCTATGGCTACACCTTC. The encoded protein is CASSADRYGYTF.

The V gene is TRBV5-1, the J gene TRBJ2-3; 8 bases fit TRBD2. The germline CDR1 and CDR2 sequences are SGHRS and YFSETQ. V shed 7 bases, J shed 4 bases, and the junction held 11 bases outside the gene matches. This CDR3 has 15 amino acids. CDR3 bases: TGCGCCAGCCGGGGGGGCGGGAGAGTGGCAGATACGCAGTATTTT. This gives the protein CASRGGGRVADTQYF.

The CDR3 coding sequence is TGTGCCAGCAGCCGCAGATCGGGGGCCGGCAATCAGCCCCAGCATTTT. Residues: CASSRRSGAGNQPQHF. This chain connects TRBV4-2 to TRBJ1-5; possible D gene TRBD1, 6 bases. Per germline, CDR1 LGHNA and CDR2 YNFKEQ. Deletions cut 4 bases from V and 2 bases from J, with 15 bases between. This CDR3 contains 16 residues.

This sequence joins TRBV27 and TRBJ1-2, with D unresolved. The CDR3 contains 13 residues. The germline V and J ends were trimmed by 7 bases and 7 bases, with 16 bases remaining between them. In germline, CDR1 is MNHEY, CDR2 SMNVEV (reference sequence). The CDR3 loop is CASTPAHGGGYTF. CDR3 nucleotides: TGTGCCAGCACCCCAGCCCACGGCGGTGGCTACACCTTC.

The chain combines TRBV10-1 with TRBJ2-1, with D unresolved. The V end lost 0 bases, the J end lost 4 bases, and 10 bases lay between the germline ends. The germline gives CDR1 WNHNN, CDR2 SYGVQD (reference sequence). This CDR3 has 15 residues. Written as DNA, the CDR3 is TGCGCCAGCAGTGAGTCCAGTTGGGGTTACAATGAGCAGTTCTTC. It encodes CASSESSWGYNEQFF.

The chain couples TRBV6-5 to TRBJ2-7; 8 bases agree with TRBD1. After removal of 4 bases from V and 4 bases from J, the junction contained 12 bases not matched to a gene. The CDR3 extends over 16 amino acids. Germline CDR1 is MNHEY and CDR2 is SVGAGI. The CDR3 here is CASSSPGQGKTYEQYF. The DNA of the CDR3 is TGTGCCAGCAGTTCCCCTGGACAGGGCAAGACGTACGAGCAGTACTTC.

The V and J genes are TRBV7-2 and TRBJ2-7; 7 positions agree with TRBD2. V shed 4 bases and J 3 bases; nucleotides not matched to a gene: 9. The germline CDR1 and CDR2 sequences are SGHTA and FQGNSA. This CDR3 contains 15 residues. The CDR3 nucleotides are TGTGCCAGCAGCTACGGGGGGTCTAGCGGCTACGAGCAGTACTTC. Its protein product is CASSYGGSSGYEQYF.

This clone was recorded once. The chain combines TRBV5-6 with TRBJ2-3; TRBD1 agrees at 10 bases. V lost 5 bases to trimming and J lost 4 bases; unmatched junction nucleotides: 7. Germline V CDR1 and CDR2: SGHDT, YYEEEE. The CDR3 sequence is 15 residues long. In DNA, the CDR3 is TGTGCCAGCAGTCCCGACAGGGGGCGGGCAGATACGCAGTATTTT. Residues: CASSPDRGRADTQYF. The variable domain in full, with the rest retrieved from reference TRBV5-6 and TRBJ2-3, is DAGVTQSPTHLIKTRGQQVTLRCSPKSGHDTVSWYQQALGQGPQFIFQYYEEEERQRGNFPDRFSGHQFPNYSSELNVNALLLGDSALYLCASSPDRGRADTQYFGPGTRLTVL.

The rearrangement links TRBV7-2 to TRBJ1-1; D may be TRBD1 (5 bases). Germline loops: CDR1 SGHTA, CDR2 FQGNSA. Trimming left V 5 bases short and J 1 base short, with 11 bases between. CDR3 length: 14 residues. The DNA of the CDR3 is TGTGCCAGCAGCCTCGTGGGGGGGAACACTGAAGCTTTCTTT. The encoded protein is CASSLVGGNTEAFF.

The rearrangement joins TRBV10-1 to TRBJ1-1; no definite D call. The CDR3 covers 13 residues. Looked up from germline, CDR1 is WNHNN and CDR2 is SYGVQD (reference sequence). The V and J ends lost 9 bases and 0 bases respectively, with 11 bases between them. The CDR3 nucleotides are TGCGCCAGGGGGTCGGGTATGAACACTGAAGCTTTCTTT. Translation: CARGSGMNTEAFF.

This clone appeared a single time. The chain uses TRBV9 and TRBJ1-3; D is possibly TRBD1 (5 bases). With 3 bases removed from V and 0 bases from J, the gap between germline ends came to 13 bases. CDR3 size: 16 residues. Per germline, CDR1 SGDLS and CDR2 YYNGEE. The CDR3 bases are TGTGCCAGCAGCGCTGGGGGGTCGAGCTCTGGAAACACCATATATTTT. As protein: CASSAGGSSSGNTIYF.

The genes are TRBV18 and TRBJ2-7, with 11 bases matching TRBD2. Trimming took 1 base from V and 3 from J; bases not matched to a gene: 2. Germline V gene sequence: CDR1 KGHSH, CDR2 LQKENI. CDR3 length: 15 amino acids. In DNA, the CDR3 is TGTGCCAGCTCACCACTACTAGCGGGAGTCTACGAGCAGTACTTC. Protein: CASSPLLAGVYEQYF. The entire variable domain, with the rest obtained from reference TRBV18 and TRBJ2-7, is as follows: NAGVMQNPRHLVRRRGQEARLRCSPMKGHSHVYWYRQLPEEGLKFMVYLQKENIIDESGMPKERFSAEFPKEGPSILRIQQVVRGDSAAYFCASSPLLAGVYEQYFGPGTRLTVT.

The rearrangement uses TRBV10-3 and TRBJ1-1; D gene ambiguous. Per the germline V gene, CDR1 is ENHRY and CDR2 is SYGVKD. The CDR3 has 12 amino acids. The V and J ends lost 9 bases and 4 bases respectively, with 12 bases between them. The CDR3 spells CAIKEGVTEAFF. The CDR3 region has the DNA TGTGCCATAAAGGAGGGTGTCACTGAAGCTTTCTTT.

The chain uses TRBV10-2 and TRBJ2-5, with 11 bases aligning to TRBD2. In germline, CDR1 is WSHSY, CDR2 SAAADI. J lost 2 bases, V lost 8 bases, and 7 bases had no gene match. This CDR3 has 15 residues. CDR3 region: CASGRTSGLQETQYF. Here the CDR3 DNA reads TGCGCCAGCGGGAGGACTAGCGGGTTGCAAGAGACCCAGTACTTC.

The chain uses TRBV5-1 and TRBJ1-1; 7 nucleotides align to TRBD1. This CDR3 has 14 residues. Germline trimming cut 4 bases from V and 3 bases from J; bases unmatched to any gene: 6. Per the germline V gene, CDR1 is SGHRS and CDR2 is YFSETQ. The CDR3 region has the DNA TGCGCCAGCAGCCCCTTACAGGGGTACACTGAAGCTTTCTTT. The encoded protein is CASSPLQGYTEAFF.

This clone was found a few times. This chain uses TRBV29-1 with TRBJ1-1; TRBD1 matches 7 bases. J was trimmed by 1 base and V by 5 bases; bases with no gene match: 4. This CDR3 contains 13 residues. Germline V gene sequence: CDR1 SQVTM, CDR2 ANQGSEA. The CDR3 DNA follows: TGCAGCGTTCTCCGGGACAGGAACACTGAAGCTTTCTTT. Its translation is CSVLRDRNTEAFF.

The chain couples TRBV6-1 to TRBJ2-1; D remains ambiguous. The V gene's germline CDR1 is MNHNS and CDR2 SASEGT. The V end was cut by 3 bases, the J end by 1 base, with 7 bases between. There are 14 residues in the CDR3. Here the CDR3 reads CASSEQKSYNEQFF. CDR3 in DNA: TGTGCCAGCAGTGAGCAGAAATCCTACAATGAGCAGTTCTTC.

The chain uses TRBV11-2 and TRBJ1-1, with D possibly TRBD1 on 6 matching bases. CDR3 length: 12 residues. Germline values: CDR1 SGHAT, CDR2 FQNNGV. V lost 0 bases, J lost 9 bases, and 8 bases lay in between. CDR3 protein: CASSLEGAQAFF. The CDR3 DNA follows: TGTGCCAGCAGCTTAGAGGGGGCCCAAGCTTTCTTT.

The V call is TRBV19, the J call TRBJ2-7; 9 nucleotides match TRBD2. Trimming cost V 3 bases and J 12 bases; bases outside gene matches: 3. The CDR3 consists of 11 residues. Germline V gene sequence: CDR1 LNHDA, CDR2 SQIVND (reference sequence). CDR3 nucleotides: TGTGCCAGTAGTATGGGACTAGCTCTGTACTTC. Protein product: CASSMGLALYF. Combining the CDR3 with reference TRBV19 and TRBJ2-7 gives the whole variable domain DGGITQSPKYLFRKEGQNVTLSCEQNLNHDAMYWYRQDPGQGLRLIYYSQIVNDFQKGDIAEGYSVSREKKESFPLTVTSAQKNPTAFYLCASSMGLALYFGPGTRLTVT.

The chain carries TRBV5-4 and TRBJ2-7, with D perhaps TRBD1 (6 bases). V lost 5 bases to trimming and J lost 2 bases, with 14 bases between them. Germline CDR1 SGHNT, CDR2 YYREEE (reference sequence). The CDR3 length is 14 residues. The DNA for the CDR3 is TGTGCCAGCAGTAGGGACACCCTGCCCTACGAGCAGTACTTC. The encoded protein is CASSRDTLPYEQYF.

The rearrangement joins TRBV5-1 to TRBJ2-3, with D tentatively TRBD1 (6 bases). Per the germline V gene, CDR1 is SGHRS and CDR2 is YFSETQ. CDR3 length: 14 amino acids. The V and J ends lost 3 bases and 1 base respectively, with 9 bases between them. Here the CDR3 DNA reads TGCGCCAGCAGCTATAGGACAGGCACAGATACGCAGTATTTT. Protein sequence: CASSYRTGTDTQYF.

The V and J genes are TRBV14 and TRBJ2-7; D unresolved. In germline, CDR1 is SGHDN, CDR2 FVKESK. V was cut by 0 bases and J by 0 bases, with 9 bases left in between. CDR3 size: 15 residues. The CDR3 loop reads CASSQDLLVSYEQYF. The CDR3 DNA sequence: TGTGCCAGCAGCCAAGATTTGCTAGTCTCCTACGAGCAGTACTTC.